This TCR beta chain appears in the sequencing data of a study of blood T cell repertoires in COVID-19 (dated by TCRdb to the early 2020s). As for the study more broadly: The collaborator samples originated in the United States, Italy and Spain and spanned the acute and convalescent phases of COVID-19. The prospective study material was composed of cDNA or gDNA derived from T cells, B-cell-depleted T cells, or PBMCs. The samples were drawn from the first 160 participants of the ongoing ImmuneRACE study and from under 1,500 subjects provided by 6 global collaborators. Nearly every sample came with metadata listing a de-identified subject ID, COVID-19 status, age in years and sex. Where available, HLA class I and class II types were obtained from metadata supplied by the sample provider rather than from assay-based typing. Deeply sampled blood TCRbeta repertoires from subjects exposed to, actively infected with, or recovered from COVID-19 were included in the dataset. The repertoires were made available in a free public database intended to serve as a resource for research on the immune response to SARS-CoV-2. Study-wide findings and limitations: How much clinical and demographic metadata was included differed by source and by participant, and the metadata was provided uncurated.

The immunoSEQ Assay, a bias-controlled multiplex PCR, was used to amplify TCRbeta CDR3 regions from genomic DNA. The authors' pipeline ran thus. The number of nucleated cells in each sample was estimated by amplification of reference gene primers within the assay. To quantify the absolute abundance of each unique TCRbeta CDR3 rearrangement, sequence reads were collapsed and filtered. For each sample, productive Simpson clonality was calculated as the square root of Simpson's diversity index over productive rearrangements. What TCRdb holds here is the immuneACCESS table cut down to in-frame rearrangements. Part of the clones is not present; checked against another copy, under half of the missing clones reflect an unresolved V gene, and the others are unexplained. V and J calls and clone size are as listed in that table; D and trimming were resolved from the DNA. For this sample there are about 150,000 clones; 70% to 90% appear just once. The leading ten clones occupy 0.55% to 0.6% of the sample.

Details on this clone: Its antigen remains undetermined. No much larger clone exists at a distance of one base, and base qualities are not known.

CDR1 is given as SNHLY and CDR2 as FYNNEI, both from the germline V gene. The CDR3 starts with the cysteine, ends with the phenylalanine, and has 17 residues. This entry keeps only the CDR3 DNA: 51 bases, framed from base 1. V sheds 3 bases and J sheds 0 bases, leaving 17 bases between their ends. At one collaborating source in Seattle, patients were enrolled during active infection and were followed longitudinally through the course of disease. Each collaborating institution followed its own protocols to collect whole blood in K2EDTA tubes. For TCRbeta analysis, collaborators shipped samples as frozen whole blood, isolated PBMCs, or DNA extracted from either of those sample types.

The rearrangement joined TRBV2 to TRBJ1-2; the D gene cannot be named for sure. This receptor was identified in a man between 60 and 75 years old with COVID-19, enrolled during active disease. The sequenced sample consisted of peripheral blood. The CDR3 protein is CASSDGHPSIANYGYTF. The nucleotides read TGTGCCAGCAGTGATGGGCACCCATCCATCGCTAACTATGGCTACACCTTC.